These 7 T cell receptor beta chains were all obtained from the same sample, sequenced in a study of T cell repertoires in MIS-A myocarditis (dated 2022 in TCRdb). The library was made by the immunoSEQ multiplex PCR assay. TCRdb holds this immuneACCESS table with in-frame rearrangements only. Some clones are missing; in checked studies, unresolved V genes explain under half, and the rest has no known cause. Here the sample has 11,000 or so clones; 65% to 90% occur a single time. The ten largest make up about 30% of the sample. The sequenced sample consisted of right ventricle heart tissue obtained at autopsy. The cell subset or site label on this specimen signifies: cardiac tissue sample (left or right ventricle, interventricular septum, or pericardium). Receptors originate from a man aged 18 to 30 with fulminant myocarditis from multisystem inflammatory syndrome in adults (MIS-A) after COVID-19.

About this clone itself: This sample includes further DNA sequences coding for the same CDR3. In DNA, the CDR3 is TGTGCCAGCAGTGAACGGGAAAGGGGTTCCCTATCCCAGCATTTT. Its protein is CASSERERGSLSQHF. The chain joins TRBV2 to TRBJ1-5; D perhaps matches TRBD1 (5 bases). V lost 2 bases and J lost 11, with 19 bases in between. Germline values: CDR1 SNHLY, CDR2 FYNNEI. The CDR3 consists of 15 residues.

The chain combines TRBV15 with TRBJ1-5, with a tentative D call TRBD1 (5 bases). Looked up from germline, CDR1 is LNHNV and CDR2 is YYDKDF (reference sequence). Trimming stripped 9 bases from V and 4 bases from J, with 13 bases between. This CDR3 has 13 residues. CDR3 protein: CATSRDVNQPQHF. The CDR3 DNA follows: TGTGCCACGTCCAGGGACGTTAATCAGCCCCAGCATTTT.

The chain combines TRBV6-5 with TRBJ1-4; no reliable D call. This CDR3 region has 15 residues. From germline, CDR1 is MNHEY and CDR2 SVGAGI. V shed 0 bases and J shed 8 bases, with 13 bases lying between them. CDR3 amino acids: CASSYSRADSEKLFF. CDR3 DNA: TGTGCCAGCAGTTACTCGAGGGCCGACTCAGAAAAACTGTTTTTT.

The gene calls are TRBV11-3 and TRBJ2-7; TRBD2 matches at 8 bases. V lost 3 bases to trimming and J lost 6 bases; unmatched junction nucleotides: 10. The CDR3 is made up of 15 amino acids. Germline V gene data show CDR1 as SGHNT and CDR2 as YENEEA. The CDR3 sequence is CASSLRSGSVSEQYF. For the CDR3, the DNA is TGTGCCAGCAGCTTGAGGAGCGGGAGTGTCTCCGAGCAGTACTTC.

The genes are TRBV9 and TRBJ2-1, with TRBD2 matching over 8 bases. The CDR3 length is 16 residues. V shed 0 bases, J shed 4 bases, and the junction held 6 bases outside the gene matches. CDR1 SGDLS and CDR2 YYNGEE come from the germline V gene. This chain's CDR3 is CASSVGPGGLYNEQFF. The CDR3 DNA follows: TGTGCCAGCAGCGTAGGCCCGGGAGGGTTATACAATGAGCAGTTCTTC.

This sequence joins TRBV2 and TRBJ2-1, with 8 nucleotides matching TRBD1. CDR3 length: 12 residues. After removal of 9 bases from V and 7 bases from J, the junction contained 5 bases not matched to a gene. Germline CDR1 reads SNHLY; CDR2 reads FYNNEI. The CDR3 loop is CASSTGVNEQFF. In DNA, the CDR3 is TGTGCCAGTTCGACAGGGGTAAATGAGCAGTTCTTC. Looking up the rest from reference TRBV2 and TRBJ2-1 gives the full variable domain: EPEVTQTPSHQVTQMGQEVILRCVPISNHLYFYWYRQILGQKVEFLVSFYNNEISEKSEIFDDQFSVERPDGSNFTLKIRSTKLEDSAMYFCASSTGVNEQFFGPGTRLTVL.

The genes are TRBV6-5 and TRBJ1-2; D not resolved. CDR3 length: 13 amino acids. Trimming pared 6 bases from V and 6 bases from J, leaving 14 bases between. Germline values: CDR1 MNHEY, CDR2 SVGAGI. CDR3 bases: TGTGCCAGCAGCGTTCTGGAATTCGATGGCTACACCTTC. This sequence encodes CASSVLEFDGYTF.